A selection of T cell receptor beta chains follows, all from one sample in a study of blood T cell repertoires in COVID-19. Measured with immunoSEQ multiplex PCR; TCRdb has only the in-frame clones, and not every one. The data contain 110,000 to 150,000 clones, approximately 87% of them seen just once; the ten biggest clones take up 4.3%. Sequencing used peripheral blood. The receptors were sampled from a woman between 40 and 55 years old with acute or convalescent COVID-19. CDR3s include the opening cysteine and the closing phenylalanine or tryptophan. A D gene is named only where the DNA matches it firmly. The listing skips clone size in some rows; elsewhere it reads once, few, many or a size class.

>TRBV5-4|16|-|TRBJ2-5|-
CASSLGLAEGQETQYF
TGTGCCAGCAGCTTGGGATTAGCGGAGGGGCAAGAGACCCAGTACTTC
>TRBV28|15|-|TRBJ1-5|-
CASRSDRPSNQPQHF
TGTGCCAGCAGATCAGACAGGCCTAGCAATCAGCCCCAGCATTTT
>TRBV30|14|-|TRBJ2-3|-
CAWSAGVGSDTQYF
TGTGCCTGGAGTGCAGGGGTAGGATCAGATACGCAGTATTTT
>TRBV25-1|15|-|TRBJ1-1|-
CASRETRLMNTEAFF
TGTGCCAGCAGAGAGACTCGACTTATGAACACTGAAGCTTTCTTT
>TRBV25-1|14|TRBD1|TRBJ2-3|once
CATGTGGGTDTQYF
TGTGCCACCGGGACAGGGGGCGGCACAGATACGCAGTATTTT
>TRBV7-8|15|TRBD1|TRBJ1-5|-
CASSKLTGQGQPQHF
TGTGCCAGCAGCAAGCTGACAGGGCAAGGGCAGCCCCAGCATTTT
>TRBV7-2|18|TRBD2|TRBJ2-1|few
CASSLDPPWRGAENEQFF
TGTGCCAGCAGCTTAGACCCCCCCTGGCGGGGGGCAGAGAATGAGCAGTTCTTC
>TRBV11-3|15|TRBD2|TRBJ2-1|-
CASSSAGGGLNEQFF
TGTGCCAGCAGCTCCGCGGGGGGCGGCCTCAATGAGCAGTTCTTC
>TRBV6-5|14|-|TRBJ1-4|-
CASSPGTSNEKLFF
TGTGCCAGCAGTCCCGGGACAAGTAATGAAAAACTGTTTTTT
>TRBV5-1|14|-|TRBJ1-1|-
CASSSGPPGTEAFF
TGCGCCAGCAGCTCCGGCCCCCCGGGCACTGAAGCTTTCTTT
>TRBV6-2/TRBV6-3|19|TRBD2|TRBJ2-6|-
CASSSTGLAGPSGANVLTF
TGTGCCAGCAGTTCCACGGGACTAGCGGGGCCTTCTGGGGCCAACGTCCTGACTTTC
>TRBV3-1/TRBV3-2|15|TRBD1|TRBJ1-1|-
CASSRGQARTTEAFF
TGTGCCAGCAGCCGGGGACAGGCCAGGACCACTGAAGCTTTCTTT
>TRBV27|14|TRBD1|TRBJ2-7|-
CASQPGTAAYEQYF
TGTGCCAGTCAGCCCGGGACAGCGGCCTACGAGCAGTACTTC
>TRBV28|15|-|TRBJ1-5|-
CASSFESRVGQPQHF
TGTGCCAGCAGTTTCGAATCCAGGGTAGGTCAGCCCCAGCATTTT
>TRBV23-1|16|-|TRBJ1-2|-
CASSPLRAVTNYGYTF
TGCGCCAGCAGTCCGCTGAGGGCAGTTACTAACTATGGCTACACCTTC
>TRBV11-2|14|-|TRBJ2-3|-
CASSRASPIDTQYF
TGTGCCAGCAGCCGCGCCTCCCCGATAGATACGCAGTATTTT
>TRBV7-2|15|TRBD2|TRBJ2-1|-
CASSGGTSPYNEQFF
TGTGCCAGCAGCGGCGGGACTAGCCCCTACAATGAGCAGTTCTTC
>TRBV27|15|-|TRBJ1-4|-
CASSVTRATNEKLFF
TGTGCCAGCAGTGTGACTCGAGCAACTAATGAAAAACTGTTTTTT
>TRBV6-2/TRBV6-3|17|-|TRBJ1-5|-
CASSAARPPALNQPQHF
TGTGCCAGCAGCGCTGCCAGGCCGCCCGCCTTGAATCAGCCCCAGCATTTT
>TRBV6-1|16|-|TRBJ2-3|-
CASSEKTTWVWDTQYF
TGTGCCAGCAGTGAAAAGACTACTTGGGTTTGGGATACGCAGTATTTT
>TRBV19|15|-|TRBJ1-5|-
CASSTLAGGNQPQHF
TGTGCCAGTAGTACCCTGGCGGGGGGCAATCAGCCCCAGCATTTT
>TRBV7-6|15|TRBD1|TRBJ1-4|-
CASSSQQGANEKLFF
TGTGCCAGCAGCTCCCAACAGGGGGCGAATGAAAAACTGTTTTTT
>TRBV7-2|13|-|TRBJ2-7|-
CASSPFSGGEQYF
TGTGCCAGCAGCCCCTTTAGCGGCGGCGAGCAGTACTTC
>TRBV6-2/TRBV6-3|13|-|TRBJ1-2|-
CASSSGTFYGYTF
TGTGCCAGCAGTTCTGGGACTTTCTATGGCTACACCTTC
>TRBV13|14|-|TRBJ2-2|few
CASSLGANTGELFF
TGTGCCAGCAGCTTAGGCGCGAACACCGGGGAGCTGTTTTTT
>TRBV2|14|TRBD2|TRBJ2-7|-
CASSVGTSGYEQYF
TGTGCCAGCAGTGTGGGGACTAGCGGATACGAGCAGTACTTC
>TRBV7-9|16|TRBD2|TRBJ2-3|-
CASSLWLAASTDTQYF
TGTGCCAGCAGCTTATGGCTAGCGGCTAGCACAGATACGCAGTATTTT
>TRBV6-5|12|-|TRBJ1-1|-
CASSYSAPEAFF
TGTGCCAGCAGTTACTCAGCCCCTGAAGCTTTCTTT
>TRBV4-1|14|-|TRBJ2-7|-
CASSPRDTSDEQYF
TGCGCCAGCAGCCCCCGGGACACCTCCGACGAGCAGTACTTC
>TRBV3-1/TRBV3-2|15|-|TRBJ1-6|once
CASSQDSIRYSPLHF
TGTGCCAGCAGCCAAGATTCCATTCGGTATTCACCCCTCCACTTT
>TRBV3-1/TRBV3-2|19|-|TRBJ2-1|-
CASSQEARTAKSSYNEQFF
TGTGCCAGCAGCCAAGAGGCCCGGACAGCAAAGAGCTCCTACAATGAGCAGTTCTTC
>TRBV7-2|14|-|TRBJ1-4|once
CASSLDHGFEKLFF
TGTGCCAGCAGCTTAGACCACGGTTTTGAAAAACTGTTTTTT
>TRBV6-2/TRBV6-3|14|-|TRBJ2-2|few
CASSYSMATGELFF
TGTGCCAGCAGTTACTCGATGGCCACCGGGGAGCTGTTTTTT
>TRBV6-1|12|-|TRBJ1-2|-
CASEDSYYGYTF
TGTGCCAGCGAGGATTCCTATTACGGCTACACCTTC
>TRBV19|14|TRBD1|TRBJ1-2|-
CASSTQRQGYGYTF
TGTGCCAGTAGTACTCAGCGACAGGGGTATGGCTACACCTTC
>TRBV29-1|14|-|TRBJ1-4|-
CSAQVGVPNEKLFF
TGCAGCGCCCAGGTCGGGGTCCCTAATGAAAAACTGTTTTTT
>TRBV7-2|14|TRBD1|TRBJ1-2|-
CASSLGGQGSGYTF
TGTGCCAGCAGCTTAGGCGGACAGGGGAGTGGCTACACCTTC
>TRBV4-1|15|TRBD2|TRBJ2-5|-
CASSQTSGGAGTQYF
TGCGCCAGCAGCCAAACTAGCGGGGGGGCCGGGACCCAGTACTTC
>TRBV4-3|15|TRBD1|TRBJ1-2|-
CASSQGGGGGYGYTF
TGCGCCAGCAGCCAAGGAGGAGGGGGCGGCTATGGCTACACCTTC
>TRBV2|15|-|TRBJ2-2|-
CASSESGSGAGELFF
TGTGCCAGCAGTGAATCGGGGTCGGGCGCCGGGGAGCTGTTTTTT
>TRBV7-3|13|-|TRBJ1-2|-
CASSFGGGQGYTF
TGTGCCAGCAGCTTCGGGGGGGGGCAGGGCTACACCTTC
>TRBV4-3|17|-|TRBJ2-1|-
CASSQDAALAVYNEQFF
TGCGCCAGCAGCCAAGATGCGGCCTTAGCGGTTTACAATGAGCAGTTCTTC
>TRBV4-3|16|TRBD1|TRBJ1-4|-
CASSQVNRGLDEKLFF
TGCGCCAGCAGCCAAGTTAACAGGGGCTTGGATGAAAAACTGTTTTTT
>TRBV7-9|12|TRBD2|TRBJ2-3|once
CASRVAGETQYF
TGTGCCAGCAGGGTGGCGGGGGAAACGCAGTATTTT
>TRBV2|14|TRBD1|TRBJ2-1|-
CASKYGEGANEQFF
TGTGCCAGCAAATATGGTGAGGGGGCGAATGAGCAGTTCTTC
>TRBV19|15|-|TRBJ2-1|once
CASSIGPRVGNEQFF
TGTGCCAGTAGTATAGGGCCGAGGGTGGGCAATGAGCAGTTCTTC
>TRBV29-1|16|-|TRBJ2-3|-
CSVENWPGLSTDTQYF
TGCAGCGTTGAAAATTGGCCGGGACTGAGCACAGATACGCAGTATTTT
>TRBV27|17|TRBD1|TRBJ2-7|-
CASSLSPPGTGSYEQYF
TGTGCCAGCAGTTTATCACCTCCCGGGACAGGATCCTACGAGCAGTACTTC
>TRBV6-5|12|-|TRBJ2-1|-
CASGRYHNEQFF
TGTGCCAGCGGCAGGTACCACAATGAGCAGTTCTTC
>TRBV7-9|16|-|TRBJ2-7|-
CASSLGGPTAGYEQYF
TGTGCCAGCAGCTTAGGCGGGCCGACTGCTGGGTACGAGCAGTACTTC
>TRBV10-3|15|-|TRBJ1-3|-
CAISELGLSGNTIYF
TGTGCCATCAGTGAGTTAGGACTATCTGGAAACACCATATATTTT
>TRBV6-5|15|TRBD1|TRBJ2-1|-
CASRPQGAITDEQFF
TGTGCCAGCAGACCTCAGGGGGCGATAACGGATGAGCAGTTCTTC
>TRBV4-3|15|-|TRBJ2-1|-
CASSQEGGRGNEQFF
TGCGCCAGCAGCCAAGAAGGGGGGAGGGGCAATGAGCAGTTCTTC
>TRBV7-2|13|TRBD1|TRBJ1-1|-
CASSSGTGGAAFF
TGTGCCAGCAGCTCAGGGACAGGGGGCGCAGCTTTCTTT